One sample yielded the 18 T cell receptor beta chains listed below, sequenced in a study of cytomegalovirus exposure and HLA in healthy donors (TCRdb year 2017). The method was the immunoSEQ multiplex PCR assay. For the multiplex PCR, a mixture combining 60 forward primers for TCR Vbeta segments and 13 reverse primers for TCR Jbeta segments was used. TCRdb limited this immuneACCESS table to in-frame rearrangements with V and J called. A share of clones is missing; checked studies link under half to unresolved V genes, and the rest is unexplained. The sample yields about 95,000 clones; 81% were counted once. The ten largest account for approximately 3.9% of the sample. Material for sequencing was PBMCs. These TCRs come from a woman in her seventies in good health and CMV-seropositive.

This chain uses TRBV5-1 with TRBJ1-1; tentatively, D is TRBD1 (6 bases). V was shortened by 1 base and J by 4 bases, with 11 bases between the two germline ends. Germline V CDR1 and CDR2: SGHRS, YFSETQ. This CDR3 region has 14 residues. The CDR3 sequence is CASSLTGYGTEAFF. In DNA, the CDR3 is TGCGCCAGCAGCTTGACAGGGTATGGCACTGAAGCTTTCTTT.

This clone was seen a few times. This chain connects TRBV10-3 to TRBJ2-1, with TRBD2 matching 7 bases. The J segment lost 5 bases and the V segment lost 3 bases, leaving 10 bases of the junction unmatched. This CDR3 has 16 amino acids. The germline V gene has CDR1 ENHRY and CDR2 SYGVKD. Here the CDR3 DNA reads TGTGCCATCAGTGACTACTCCGGGAGGCTGCACAATGAGCAGTTCTTC. It encodes CAISDYSGRLHNEQFF.

The chain has TRBV5-6 and TRBJ2-5; 9 bases align to TRBD2. V was clipped by 7 bases and J by 3 bases; unmatched bases: 7. The CDR3 has 14 amino acids. CDR1 SGHDT and CDR2 YYEEEE come from the germline V gene. This chain's CDR3 is CASGGLATEETQYF. As DNA, the CDR3 is TGTGCCAGCGGTGGACTAGCGACTGAAGAGACCCAGTACTTC.

The genes are TRBV4-2 and TRBJ2-3; no firm D call. The V gene's germline CDR1 is LGHNA and CDR2 YNFKEQ. V lost 3 bases and J 2 bases, leaving 9 bases between the germline ends. This CDR3 has 14 residues. The CDR3 protein is CASSQASHTDTQYF. The CDR3 DNA sequence: TGTGCCAGCAGCCAGGCCTCACACACAGATACGCAGTATTTT.

The CDR3 spells CASSWGGSNSYEQYF. The CDR3 region has the DNA TGCGCCAGCAGCTGGGGCGGTAGCAACTCCTACGAGCAGTACTTC. The chain employs TRBV5-1 and TRBJ2-7; a possible D gene is TRBD1 (5 bases). Germline assignment: CDR1 SGHRS and CDR2 YFSETQ. Trimming stripped 3 bases from V and 0 bases from J, with 13 bases between. The CDR3 is 15 residues long.

In its sample, this clone was seen a few times. The chain recombines TRBV15 with TRBJ1-5; no firm D call. Germline values: CDR1 LNHNV, CDR2 YYDKDF (reference sequence). The CDR3 has 16 amino acids. V was clipped by 1 base and J by 1 base, with 11 bases between them. This CDR3 reads CATSRALTVSNQPQHF. The DNA for the CDR3 is TGTGCCACCAGCAGAGCATTAACAGTAAGCAATCAGCCCCAGCATTTT.

This sequence joins TRBV5-4 and TRBJ2-7, with 8 nucleotides matching TRBD1. The CDR3 extends over 16 amino acids. The V segment lost 4 bases and the J segment 0 bases; nucleotides outside the gene matches: 9. Germline V CDR1 and CDR2: SGHNT, YYREEE (reference sequence). CDR3 residues: CASSPGAGGLSYEQYF. The CDR3 nucleotides read TGTGCCAGCAGCCCCGGAGCAGGGGGCCTCTCCTACGAGCAGTACTTC.

The chain links TRBV7-2 to TRBJ2-3; D remains unclear. The CDR3 extends over 12 amino acids. Germline lookup yields CDR1 SGHTA and CDR2 FQGNSA. V lost 5 bases and J lost 8, with 11 bases in between. Here the CDR3 reads CASSHTESTQYF. The CDR3 DNA sequence: TGTGCCAGCAGCCATACGGAGAGTACGCAGTATTTT.

The chain is built from TRBV7-9 and TRBJ2-1; tentative D call: TRBD1 (6 bases). The V gene's germline CDR1 is SEHNR and CDR2 FQNEAQ (reference sequence). CDR3 size: 16 residues. The V end lost 8 bases, the J end lost 0 bases, and 17 bases lay between the germline ends. CDR3 in amino acids: CASGWADRRSYNEQFF. Written as DNA, the CDR3 is TGTGCCAGCGGATGGGCGGACAGACGCTCCTACAATGAGCAGTTCTTC.

This clone was observed a handful of times. The chain couples TRBV19 to TRBJ2-4; tentative D call: TRBD2 (5 bases). Germline CDR1 is LNHDA and CDR2 is SQIVND (reference sequence). Trimming took 6 bases from V and 6 from J, leaving 9 bases between them. This CDR3 comprises 12 residues. The CDR3 DNA follows: TGTGCCAGTAGGGAGAGCGGAAACATTCAGTACTTC. Translation gives CASRESGNIQYF. The variable domain in full, with the rest retrieved from reference TRBV19 and TRBJ2-4, is DGGITQSPKYLFRKEGQNVTLSCEQNLNHDAMYWYRQDPGQGLRLIYYSQIVNDFQKGDIAEGYSVSREKKESFPLTVTSAQKNPTAFYLCASRESGNIQYFGAGTRLSVL.

The chain has TRBV6-5 and TRBJ2-1; D is possibly TRBD1 (5 bases). V lost 2 bases to trimming and J lost 8 bases, with 16 bases between them. Per the germline V gene, CDR1 is MNHEY and CDR2 is SVGAGI. The CDR3 consists of 15 residues. As DNA, the CDR3 is TGTGCCAGCAGTTACCAGGGTAATGGGAATGATGAGCAGTTCTTC. Amino acids: CASSYQGNGNDEQFF.

J is TRBJ1-2 and V is TRBV10-3; TRBD1 is a possible D gene (5 bases). The germline V and J ends were trimmed by 8 bases and 2 bases, with 15 bases remaining between them. The CDR3 has 14 amino acids. Germline V gene data show CDR1 as ENHRY and CDR2 as SYGVKD. DNA for the CDR3: TGTGCCATCCATCCCGGCCGACAGAACTATGGCTACACCTTC. Translated: CAIHPGRQNYGYTF.

The rearrangement links TRBV11-2 to TRBJ2-3, with D maybe TRBD2 (6 bases). Germline CDR1 SGHAT, CDR2 FQNNGV. This CDR3 region has 12 residues. The germline V and J ends were trimmed by 0 bases and 11 bases, with 9 bases remaining between them. CDR3 loop: CASSLEGTQQYF. CDR3 in DNA: TGTGCCAGCAGCTTAGAAGGGACTCAGCAGTATTTT.

This chain joins TRBV15 and TRBJ2-7; 9 positions match TRBD2. The CDR3 covers 15 residues. Germline lookup yields CDR1 LNHNV and CDR2 YYDKDF (reference sequence). Trimming removed 2 bases from V and 0 bases from J; junction bases left unmatched: 2. Written as DNA, the CDR3 is TGTGCCACCAGCAGACTAGCGGGGAGCTCCTACGAGCAGTACTTC. This gives the protein CATSRLAGSSYEQYF.

This CDR3 is CASREQGWGTYEQYF. For the CDR3, the DNA is TGTGCCAGCAGAGAACAGGGGTGGGGTACCTACGAGCAGTACTTC. The V and J genes are TRBV6-6 and TRBJ2-7; TRBD1 aligns across 7 bases. From germline, CDR1 is MNHNY and CDR2 SVGAGI (reference sequence). V lost 6 bases, J lost 2 bases, and 10 bases stayed unmatched. The CDR3 totals 15 residues.

CDR3 region: CASSSTSGLSGELFF. For the CDR3, the DNA is TGTGCCAGCAGCTCGACTAGCGGCCTCTCCGGGGAGCTGTTTTTT. The V and J genes are TRBV7-8 and TRBJ2-2; TRBD2 aligns across 9 bases. In germline, CDR1 is SGHVS, CDR2 FQNEAQ. The V segment lost 4 bases and the J segment 6 bases; nucleotides outside the gene matches: 6. This CDR3 is built from 15 residues.

The chain couples TRBV2 to TRBJ2-3, with D perhaps TRBD2 (5 bases). Germline assignment: CDR1 SNHLY and CDR2 FYNNEI. Trimming pared 8 bases from V and 0 bases from J, leaving 12 bases between. The CDR3 is made up of 14 amino acids. The CDR3 nucleotides read TGTGCCAGCGCGCCCAGGACTAGCACAGATACGCAGTATTTT. Its translation: CASAPRTSTDTQYF.

The V call is TRBV5-4, the J call TRBJ1-4; 9 bases map to TRBD1. V trimming: 4 bases; J trimming: 8 bases; junction bases outside the gene matches: 6. This CDR3 is built from 14 residues. The germline gives CDR1 SGHNT, CDR2 YYREEE (reference sequence). CDR3 amino acids: CASSQGTGREKLFF. The CDR3 coding sequence is TGTGCCAGCAGCCAAGGGACAGGGAGAGAAAAACTGTTTTTT.